These T cell receptor beta chains were read from a single sample in a study of T cells after yellow fever vaccination. In TCRdb, the 5' RACE reads were re-called with MiXCR into one record per CDR3 protein. The sample lists about 16,000 distinct CDR3 sequences, about 4.1% seen once, with roughly 0.4% in the top ten. Sequenced material: PBMCs, either bulk or a sorted T-cell subset (CD4+, CD8+, memory, or dextramer-sorted; not recorded which), taken 15 days after the yellow fever booster vaccination. The receptors derive from a man aged 25 to 40 who received the YFV17D yellow fever vaccine. CDR3s include the opening cysteine and the closing phenylalanine or tryptophan. Each record gives: D gene, clone size, V gene, J gene, CDR3 protein, CDR3 DNA. The D gene is left open where the match is weak. Rows may omit the clone size; those that give it use once, few, many or a size class.

.	many	TRBV6-5	TRBJ2-7	CASRSSTYEQYF	TGTGCCAGCAGATCGTCCACCTACGAGCAGTACTTC
TRBD1	many	TRBV7-2	TRBJ2-5	CASSRGTGAQETQYF	TGTGCCAGCAGCCGGGGGACAGGGGCACAAGAGACCCAGTACTTC
TRBD2	many	TRBV11-2	TRBJ2-1	CASSARLAGGGYEQFF	TGTGCCAGCAGCGCTCGACTAGCGGGGGGAGGGTATGAGCAGTTCTTC
.	many	TRBV20-1	TRBJ2-5	CSAWDLTGVEETQYF	TGCAGTGCTTGGGATCTGACGGGAGTGGAAGAGACCCAGTACTTC
TRBD2	many	TRBV7-2	TRBJ2-1	CASSAEPLAGHNEQFF	TGTGCCAGCAGCGCCGAGCCCCTAGCGGGACACAATGAGCAGTTCTTC
.	many	TRBV20-1	TRBJ1-1	CSATAALGNTEAFF	TGCAGTGCTACCGCTGCCCTGGGCAACACTGAAGCTTTCTTT
.	many	TRBV5-1	TRBJ2-1	CASSLAPNEQFF	TGCGCCAGCAGCTTGGCCCCCAATGAGCAGTTCTTC
.	many	TRBV7-9	TRBJ2-5	CASSPRTREETQYF	TGTGCCAGCAGCCCCAGGACAAGGGAAGAGACCCAGTACTTC
.	many	TRBV7-2	TRBJ2-7	CASSASGRSYEQYF	TGTGCCAGCAGCGCCTCGGGCCGATCCTACGAGCAGTACTTC
.	medium-sized	TRBV24-1	TRBJ2-2	CATSDPFSANTGELFF	TGTGCCACCAGTGATCCGTTTAGCGCAAACACCGGGGAGCTGTTTTTT
.	many	TRBV28	TRBJ2-7	CASKYRASSYEQYF	TGTGCCAGCAAGTATCGCGCCAGCTCCTACGAGCAGTACTTC
.	many	TRBV25-1	TRBJ2-1	CASGTPGDNEQFF	TGTGCCAGCGGGACACCCGGGGACAATGAGCAGTTCTTC
.	many	TRBV11-2	TRBJ2-1	CASSLGPNEQFF	TGTGCCAGCAGCTTAGGACCCAATGAGCAGTTCTTC
.	medium-sized	TRBV5-1	TRBJ2-3	CASSGRSGADTQYF	TGCGCCAGCAGCGGAAGGAGTGGGGCAGATACGCAGTATTTT
.	many	TRBV6-6	TRBJ1-1	CASRPSRAEAFF	TGTGCCAGCCGGCCCTCGAGGGCTGAAGCTTTCTTT
TRBD2	medium-sized	TRBV12-3/TRBV12-4	TRBJ2-2	CASRPSGSGSFDGELFF	TGTGCCAGCCGCCCCTCGGGTAGCGGGAGTTTTGACGGGGAGCTGTTTTTT
TRBD2	many	TRBV24-1	TRBJ2-3	CATSENGAGDTDTQYF	TGTGCCACCAGTGAGAACGGAGCGGGGGACACAGATACGCAGTATTTT
TRBD1	many	TRBV20-1	TRBJ2-1	CSARPPQGKSSYNEQFF	TGCAGTGCTCGGCCTCCACAGGGGAAAAGCTCCTACAATGAGCAGTTCTTC
.	many	TRBV20-1	TRBJ2-3	CSAREASGFTDTQYF	TGCAGTGCTAGAGAGGCCAGCGGTTTCACAGATACGCAGTATTTT
.	many	TRBV2	TRBJ2-2	CASSRGTGELFF	TGTGCCAGCAGTCGGGGGACCGGGGAGCTGTTTTTT
.	many	TRBV4-3	TRBJ1-3	CASSQDPAGAPGNTIYF	TGCGCCAGCAGCCAAGATCCTGCGGGGGCCCCTGGAAACACCATATATTTT
.	many	TRBV29-1	TRBJ2-7	CSVEGLVGLTYEQYF	TGCAGCGTTGAAGGTCTCGTGGGATTGACCTACGAGCAGTACTTC
.	medium-sized	TRBV20-1	TRBJ1-5	CSASLRNQPQHF	TGCAGTGCTAGTCTCCGCAATCAGCCCCAGCATTTT
.	many	TRBV29-1	TRBJ2-7	CSVEAAYEQYF	TGCAGCGTTGAGGCAGCCTACGAGCAGTACTTC
.	many	TRBV7-2	TRBJ1-2	CASSSGGRVDYGYTF	TGTGCCAGCAGCTCCGGGGGCAGGGTCGACTATGGCTACACCTTC
.	many	TRBV7-2	TRBJ2-1	CASSLEGGAYNEQFF	TGTGCCAGCAGCTTAGAAGGGGGTGCCTACAATGAGCAGTTCTTC
.	many	TRBV28	TRBJ2-3	CASSLGGSADTQYF	TGTGCCAGCAGTTTAGGAGGAAGCGCAGATACGCAGTATTTT
.	.	TRBV5-6	TRBJ1-1	CGSEDSATEAFF	TGTGGCAGCGAAGATTCGGCCACTGAAGCTTTCTTT
TRBD1	.	TRBV3-1	TRBJ1-1	CAFYLRDRDPEAFF	TGTGCCTTCTATCTGCGGGACAGGGACCCTGAAGCTTTCTTT
.	many	TRBV3-1	TRBJ2-1	CASSQFDGSEQFF	TGTGCCAGCAGCCAATTTGACGGCAGCGAGCAGTTCTTC
TRBD2	few	TRBV13	TRBJ2-1	CASSPGLAGELAEQFF	TGTGCCAGCAGCCCCGGACTAGCGGGAGAGTTGGCTGAGCAGTTCTTC
.	many	TRBV19	TRBJ2-1	CASSTDAYNEQFF	TGTGCCAGTAGTACGGACGCGTACAATGAGCAGTTCTTC
.	many	TRBV20-1	TRBJ2-3	CSALRGYPRRGTGNTQYF	TGCAGTGCTCTACGGGGATATCCTAGGAGGGGCACCGGGAATACGCAGTATTTT
TRBD1	many	TRBV7-2	TRBJ2-3	CASRDEGAADTQYF	TGTGCCAGCAGGGATGAGGGGGCGGCAGATACGCAGTATTTT
.	many	TRBV30	TRBJ2-1	CAWSVDLALEQFF	TGTGCCTGGAGTGTGGATTTAGCCCTTGAGCAGTTCTTC
.	many	TRBV12-3/TRBV12-4	TRBJ2-7	CASSYGDLSSYEQYF	TGTGCCAGCAGCTATGGGGACTTGAGCTCCTACGAGCAGTACTTC
TRBD1	medium-sized	TRBV7-6	TRBJ2-2	CASSLTGAGELFF	TGTGCCAGCAGCCTTACAGGGGCCGGGGAGCTGTTTTTT
.	many	TRBV29-1	TRBJ2-7	CSVRPRGVYEQYF	TGCAGCGTTAGGCCCCGGGGTGTTTACGAGCAGTACTTC
.	many	TRBV28	TRBJ1-5	CASSREVGYSGNQPQHF	TGTGCCAGCAGCCGCGAGGTGGGGTATAGCGGCAATCAGCCCCAGCATTTT
TRBD2	many	TRBV3-1	TRBJ2-3	CASSQELAGGWSDTQYF	TGTGCCAGCAGCCAAGAACTAGCGGGAGGTTGGTCAGATACGCAGTATTTT
.	many	TRBV12-3/TRBV12-4	TRBJ2-7	CASSLEKGTFYEQYF	TGTGCCAGCAGTTTAGAGAAGGGGACATTCTACGAGCAGTACTTC
.	many	TRBV7-9	TRBJ1-1	CAAGLGTEAFF	TGTGCCGCAGGATTAGGCACTGAAGCTTTCTTT
TRBD2	many	TRBV13	TRBJ2-1	CASSEPGLAVGGDEQFF	TGTGCCAGCAGCGAGCCGGGACTAGCGGTGGGGGGGGATGAGCAGTTCTTC
.	many	TRBV19	TRBJ1-4	CASSIPPSLVWAEKLFF	TGTGCCAGTAGTATCCCACCAAGTCTCGTCTGGGCGGAAAAACTGTTTTTT
TRBD2	many	TRBV20-1	TRBJ2-6	CSARGLGGSSGANVLTF	TGCAGTGCTAGGGGACTAGGAGGGAGCTCTGGGGCCAACGTCCTGACTTTC
.	many	TRBV30	TRBJ2-5	CAWSVLRGAYYQETQYF	TGTGCCTGGAGTGTACTAAGGGGAGCTTACTACCAAGAGACCCAGTACTTC
TRBD2	many	TRBV9	TRBJ2-6	CASSLNAGTSGYSGANVLTF	TGTGCCAGCAGCCTAAACGCCGGGACTAGCGGTTATTCTGGGGCCAACGTCCTGACTTTC
TRBD2	medium-sized	TRBV7-9	TRBJ2-1	CASRPTSGPSYNEQFF	TGTGCCAGCAGACCTACTAGCGGCCCTTCCTACAATGAGCAGTTCTTC
TRBD2	many	TRBV12-3/TRBV12-4	TRBJ2-2	CASSSLAGVTGELFF	TGTGCCAGCAGTTCCCTAGCGGGAGTGACCGGGGAGCTGTTTTTT
.	many	TRBV18	TRBJ2-6	CASSPQGFGANVLTF	TGTGCCAGCTCACCTCAGGGGTTTGGGGCCAACGTCCTGACTTTC
.	many	TRBV9	TRBJ2-1	CASRSRTHNEQFF	TGTGCCAGCCGGTCTCGGACTCACAATGAGCAGTTCTTC
TRBD2	many	TRBV12-3/TRBV12-4	TRBJ2-1	CASSLSSGGIYNEQFF	TGTGCCAGCAGTTTGTCCAGCGGGGGAATATACAATGAGCAGTTCTTC